This is a list of T cell receptor beta chains from one sample in a study of shared clonotypes between healthy human individuals. The method was immunoSEQ multiplex PCR; TCRdb's version includes in-frame clones alone and lacks a portion of them. The sample carries some 200,000 clones, about 93% recorded once. The specimen sequenced was naive CD4+ T cells sorted from blood. The source of these receptors is a woman in her 30s in good health. CDR3s include the opening cysteine and the closing phenylalanine or tryptophan. D genes are given only for firm matches. The size field is filled for only some rows; it gives once, few, many or a size class.

TRBD1 | TRBJ2-3 | NA | TRBV5-4 | 16 | TGTGCCAGCAGCTTGGGAGGACAGGTATCAGCAGATACGCAGTATTTT | CASSLGGQVSADTQYF
NA | TRBJ2-2 | NA | TRBV9 | 14 | TGTGCCAGCAGCGTAGCGGTGAACACCGGGGAGCTGTTTTTT | CASSVAVNTGELFF
TRBD1 | TRBJ1-1 | NA | TRBV19 | 16 | TGTGCCAGTAGTAAGCTTTCGACAGGGCGGAACACTGAAGCTTTCTTT | CASSKLSTGRNTEAFF
TRBD2 | TRBJ2-7 | NA | TRBV18 | 15 | TGTGCCAGCTCGCCGACTAGCGGGAGATCCTACGAGCAGTACTTC | CASSPTSGRSYEQYF
NA | TRBJ1-5 | NA | TRBV28 | 17 | TGTGCCAGCACCAACCCCCCCGGACAAAAGGGCAATCAGCCCCAGCATTTT | CASTNPPGQKGNQPQHF
TRBD2 | TRBJ2-7 | NA | TRBV27 | 16 | TGTGCCAGCAGTGCCATAGGGATAGCGGGAGGGGACGAGCAGTACTTC | CASSAIGIAGGDEQYF
TRBD1 | TRBJ2-7 | NA | TRBV30 | 14 | TGTGCCTGGAGCGCTGAGGGGGCTACCTACGAGCAGTACTTC | CAWSAEGATYEQYF
NA | TRBJ2-2 | NA | TRBV28 | 15 | TGTGCCAGCGGGGCGGGGGCGTTGAACACCGGGGAGCTGTTTTTT | CASGAGALNTGELFF
NA | TRBJ2-7 | NA | TRBV28 | 18 | TGTGCCAGCAGTCGCCGGGACCGACGACCCAGAAGAACCTACGAGCAGTACTTC | CASSRRDRRPRRTYEQYF
NA | TRBJ2-7 | once | TRBV30 | 15 | TGTGCCTGGAGTGGGCGGGCGAATAAGGCCTACGAGCAGTACTTC | CAWSGRANKAYEQYF
TRBD2 | TRBJ2-1 | NA | TRBV5-1 | 15 | TGCGCCAGCAGCACGGGACTAGCGGGAGTGAATGAGCAGTTCTTC | CASSTGLAGVNEQFF
NA | TRBJ1-2 | NA | TRBV19 | 15 | TGTGCCAGTAGAGTTTCCCGGGGAGTAGGCTATGGCTACACCTTC | CASRVSRGVGYGYTF
NA | TRBJ2-7 | NA | TRBV7-6 | 13 | TGTGCCAGCAGCTTATTTGGCAGTTACGAGCAGTACTTC | CASSLFGSYEQYF
NA | TRBJ2-5 | NA | TRBV19 | 13 | TGTGCCAGTACTGGGAGCGGAAAAGAGACCCAGTACTTC | CASTGSGKETQYF
NA | TRBJ1-4 | NA | TRBV2 | 13 | TGTGCCAGCAACCCACGTAATAATGAAAAACTGTTTTTT | CASNPRNNEKLFF
TRBD2 | TRBJ2-1 | NA | TRBV5-8 | 14 | TGTGCCAGCAACCGACTAGCGGGGCCCAATGAGCAGTTCTTC | CASNRLAGPNEQFF
NA | TRBJ2-7 | NA | TRBV11-2 | 12 | TGTGCCAGCAGCTTCGGAGGCTACGAGCAGTACTTC | CASSFGGYEQYF
TRBD1 | TRBJ2-2 | NA | TRBV7-9 | 16 | TGTGCCAGCAGCGCACCGGGACAGGTGAACACCGGGGAGCTGTTTTTT | CASSAPGQVNTGELFF
NA | TRBJ2-7 | NA | TRBV7-3 | 16 | TGTGCCAGCAGTCCCGCGACAGGCCCGTCCACCTACGAGCAGTACTTC | CASSPATGPSTYEQYF
TRBD1 | TRBJ1-5 | few | TRBV10-3 | 16 | TGTGCCATCAGTGAGGGAGGGACAGGTCAAAATCAGCCCCAGCATTTT | CAISEGGTGQNQPQHF
TRBD1 | TRBJ1-2 | NA | TRBV4-1 | 15 | TGCGCCAGCAGCCGGATCGGGACAGGAATCTATGGCTACACCTTC | CASSRIGTGIYGYTF
NA | TRBJ1-1 | NA | TRBV6-4 | 13 | TGTGCCAGCAGTGTAACGGGGAACACTGAAGCTTTCTTT | CASSVTGNTEAFF
TRBD1 | TRBJ1-1 | NA | TRBV28 | 17 | TGTGCCAGCAGACTGCGGGACAGGAACTCCATGAACACTGAAGCTTTCTTT | CASRLRDRNSMNTEAFF
NA | TRBJ1-2 | NA | TRBV5-8 | 15 | TGTGCCAGCAGCTTATTGGGGGGGTTTGGCTATGGCTACACCTTC | CASSLLGGFGYGYTF
NA | TRBJ1-1 | NA | TRBV30 | 13 | TGTGCCTGGATCATAGATGGGGGCACTGAAGCTTTCTTT | CAWIIDGGTEAFF
NA | TRBJ2-7 | NA | TRBV18 | 14 | TGTGCCAGCTCACCAGCGGCGAGTTCCTACGAGCAGTACTTC | CASSPAASSYEQYF
NA | TRBJ2-1 | NA | TRBV20-1 | 11 | TGCAGTGCTCGCTGGGTGGGTGAGCAGTTCTTC | CSARWVGEQFF
TRBD2 | TRBJ2-3 | NA | TRBV7-3 | 17 | TGTGCCAGCAGCTTAGGGCTAGCGGGAGGGCCGGCAGATACGCAGTATTTT | CASSLGLAGGPADTQYF
NA | TRBJ2-6 | NA | TRBV13 | 14 | TGTGCCAGCAGGACCAAAGGGGGGGCCAACGTCCTGACTTTC | CASRTKGGANVLTF
TRBD2 | TRBJ2-7 | NA | TRBV27 | 18 | TGTGCCAGCAGTTCACGGACTAGGGGCCCCCCGAGCTCCTACGAGCAGTACTTC | CASSSRTRGPPSSYEQYF
TRBD1 | TRBJ2-7 | few | TRBV28 | 14 | TGTGCCAGCACCTCGGGGACAGGGTCCTACGAGCAGTACTTC | CASTSGTGSYEQYF
NA | TRBJ2-7 | NA | TRBV15 | 16 | TGTGCCACCAGCAGAGATTCAGGGGAAGGCTCCTACGAGCAGTACTTC | CATSRDSGEGSYEQYF
NA | TRBJ2-7 | NA | TRBV27 | 15 | TGTGCCAGCGTAAAAACAGGGCAGTCCTCCTACGAGCAGTACTTC | CASVKTGQSSYEQYF
NA | TRBJ2-7 | NA | TRBV7-9 | 14 | TGTGCCAGCAGCTTAGCTGGGGGACGCTACGAGCAGTACTTC | CASSLAGGRYEQYF
TRBD1 | TRBJ2-7 | NA | TRBV5-1 | 16 | TGCGCCAGCAGCTCCTACCGGGACAGGGGGCTTTACGAGCAGTACTTC | CASSSYRDRGLYEQYF
TRBD2 | TRBJ2-7 | NA | TRBV5-4 | 14 | TGTGCCAGCAGTAGACTGGCGGGAGTTGACGAGCAGTACTTC | CASSRLAGVDEQYF
NA | TRBJ2-3 | NA | TRBV5-4 | 16 | TGTGCCAGCAGTTTGAAACTAGCAGCTAGCACAGATACGCAGTATTTT | CASSLKLAASTDTQYF
TRBD1 | TRBJ1-5 | NA | TRBV5-8 | 16 | TGTGCCAGCAGCTTGGAGGGACAGGGGGACAGTCAGCCCCAGCATTTT | CASSLEGQGDSQPQHF
NA | TRBJ1-3 | NA | TRBV30 | 11 | TGTGCCTGGAATTCTGGAAACACCATATATTTT | CAWNSGNTIYF
TRBD1 | TRBJ2-6 | NA | TRBV2 | 17 | TGTGCCAGCACCGGACAGGGAACGGTGGCGGGGGCCAACGTCCTGACTTTC | CASTGQGTVAGANVLTF
NA | TRBJ1-2 | NA | TRBV25-1 | 16 | TGTGCCAGCGGCTCTCTGCTCGGACAGACCTATGAAGGCTACACCTTC | CASGSLLGQTYEGYTF
NA | TRBJ1-5 | NA | TRBV18 | 17 | TGTGCCAGCTCACCACTAGCGGGGGTGAATAGCAATCAGCCCCAGCATTTT | CASSPLAGVNSNQPQHF
TRBD2 | TRBJ2-3 | NA | TRBV6-1 | 15 | TGTGCCAGCAGCCAAGCCGGGAGGTTCACAGATACGCAGTATTTT | CASSQAGRFTDTQYF